The entry that follows covers one TCR beta chain sequence. This may be a read error: a much more frequent sequence differs by one nucleotide. Germline CDR1 is MDHEN and CDR2 is SYDVKM. The CDR3 extends over 15 amino acids. V was pared by 5 bases and J by 3 bases, with 16 bases between. This entry comes from a study of T cells in Graves' hyperthyroidism and ophthalmopathy. The TCR beta CDR3 regions underwent amplification using RNA transcripts as the source. The TCR CDR3 first-round RT-PCR relied on the HTBI primer set. TCRdb passed the multiplex PCR reads through MiXCR, listing each CDR3 protein once. The data contain over 450,000 distinct CDR3 sequences, roughly 17% of them singletons.

V is TRBV28 and J is TRBJ1-2; maybe TRBD1 (6 bases). This TCR was sampled from a young woman with Graves' ophthalmopathy. The specimen sequenced was blood. DNA for the CDR3: TGTGCCAGCAGTCTCGCGTCGGGGGCCCACTATGGCTACACCTTC. Protein: CASSLASGAHYGYTF.